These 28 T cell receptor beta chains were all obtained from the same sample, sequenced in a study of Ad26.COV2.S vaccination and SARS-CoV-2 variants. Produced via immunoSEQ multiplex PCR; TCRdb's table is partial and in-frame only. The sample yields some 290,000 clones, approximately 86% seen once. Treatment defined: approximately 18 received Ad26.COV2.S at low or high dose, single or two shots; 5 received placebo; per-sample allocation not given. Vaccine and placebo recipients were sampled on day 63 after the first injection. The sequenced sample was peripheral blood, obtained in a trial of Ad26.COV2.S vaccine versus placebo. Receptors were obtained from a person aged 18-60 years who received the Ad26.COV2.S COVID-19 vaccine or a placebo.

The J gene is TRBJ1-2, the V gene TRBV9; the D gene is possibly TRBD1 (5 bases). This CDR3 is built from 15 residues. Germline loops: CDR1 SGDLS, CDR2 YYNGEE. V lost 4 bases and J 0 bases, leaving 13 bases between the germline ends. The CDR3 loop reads CASSPLDRANYGYTF. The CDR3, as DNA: TGTGCCAGCAGCCCACTCGACAGAGCTAACTATGGCTACACCTTC.

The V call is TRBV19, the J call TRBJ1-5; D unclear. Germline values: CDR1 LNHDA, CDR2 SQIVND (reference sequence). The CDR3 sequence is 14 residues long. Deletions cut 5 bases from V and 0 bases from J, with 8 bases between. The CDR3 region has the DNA TGTGCCAGTAGTCGCGCGGATAGCAATCAGCCCCAGCATTTT. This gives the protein CASSRADSNQPQHF. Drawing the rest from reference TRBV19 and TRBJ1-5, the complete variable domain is DGGITQSPKYLFRKEGQNVTLSCEQNLNHDAMYWYRQDPGQGLRLIYYSQIVNDFQKGDIAEGYSVSREKKESFPLTVTSAQKNPTAFYLCASSRADSNQPQHFGDGTRLSIL.

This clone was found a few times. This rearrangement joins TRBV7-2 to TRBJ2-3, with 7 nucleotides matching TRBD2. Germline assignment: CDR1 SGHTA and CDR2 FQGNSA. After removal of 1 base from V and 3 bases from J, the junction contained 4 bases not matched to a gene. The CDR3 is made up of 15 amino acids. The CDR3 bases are TGTGCCAGCAGCTTAGGACTAGCAGAAACAGATACGCAGTATTTT. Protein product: CASSLGLAETDTQYF.

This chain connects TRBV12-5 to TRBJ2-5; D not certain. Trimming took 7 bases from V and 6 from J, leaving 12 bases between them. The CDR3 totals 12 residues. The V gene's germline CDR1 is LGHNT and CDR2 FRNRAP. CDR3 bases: TGTGCTAGTGCCCTCCGTGTGCAGACCCAGTACTTC. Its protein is CASALRVQTQYF.

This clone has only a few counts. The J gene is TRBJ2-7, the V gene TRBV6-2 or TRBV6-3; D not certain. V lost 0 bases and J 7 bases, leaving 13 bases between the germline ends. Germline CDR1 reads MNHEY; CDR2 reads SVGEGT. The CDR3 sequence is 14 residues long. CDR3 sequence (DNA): TGTGCCAGCAGTTACTCCCTAACCTCTGGGGAGCAGTACTTC. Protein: CASSYSLTSGEQYF.

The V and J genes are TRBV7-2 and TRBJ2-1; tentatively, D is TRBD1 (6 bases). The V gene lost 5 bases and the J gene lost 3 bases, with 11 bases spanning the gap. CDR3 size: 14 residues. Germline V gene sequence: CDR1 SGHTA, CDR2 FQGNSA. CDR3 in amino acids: CASSPDSFYNEQFF. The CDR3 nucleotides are TGTGCCAGCAGCCCGGACAGTTTCTACAATGAGCAGTTCTTC. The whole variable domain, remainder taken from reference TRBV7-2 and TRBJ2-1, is GAGVSQSPSNKVTEKGKDVELRCDPISGHTALYWYRQSLGQGLEFLIYFQGNSAPDKSGLPSDRFSAERTGGSVSTLTIQRTQQEDSAVYLCASSPDSFYNEQFFGPGTRLTVL.

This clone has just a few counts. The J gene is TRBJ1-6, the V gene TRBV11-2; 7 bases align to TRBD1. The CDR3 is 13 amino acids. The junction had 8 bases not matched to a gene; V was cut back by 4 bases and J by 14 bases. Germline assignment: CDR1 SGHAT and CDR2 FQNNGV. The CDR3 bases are TGTGCCAGCAGCTCTCCGGACAGGATATCCCTCCACTTT. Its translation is CASSSPDRISLHF.

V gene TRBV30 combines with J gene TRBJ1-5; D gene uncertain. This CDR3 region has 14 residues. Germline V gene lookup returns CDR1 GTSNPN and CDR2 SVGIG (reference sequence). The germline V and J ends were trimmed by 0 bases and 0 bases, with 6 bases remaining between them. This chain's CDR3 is CAWSVGSSNQPQHF. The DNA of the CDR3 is TGTGCCTGGAGTGTCGGCAGTAGCAATCAGCCCCAGCATTTT.

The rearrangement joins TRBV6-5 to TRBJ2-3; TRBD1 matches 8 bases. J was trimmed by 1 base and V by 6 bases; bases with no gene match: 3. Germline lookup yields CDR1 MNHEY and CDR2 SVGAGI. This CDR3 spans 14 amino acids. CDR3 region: CASSHRGGTDTQYF. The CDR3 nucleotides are TGTGCCAGCAGCCACAGGGGGGGCACAGATACGCAGTATTTT.

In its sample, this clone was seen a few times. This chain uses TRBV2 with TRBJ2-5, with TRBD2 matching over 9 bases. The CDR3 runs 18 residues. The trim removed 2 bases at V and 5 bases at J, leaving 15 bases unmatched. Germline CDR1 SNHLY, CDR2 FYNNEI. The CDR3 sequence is CASSESRGGLRNRETQYF. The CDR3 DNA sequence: TGTGCCAGCAGTGAATCGCGGGGGGGCCTGAGGAATAGGGAGACCCAGTACTTC.

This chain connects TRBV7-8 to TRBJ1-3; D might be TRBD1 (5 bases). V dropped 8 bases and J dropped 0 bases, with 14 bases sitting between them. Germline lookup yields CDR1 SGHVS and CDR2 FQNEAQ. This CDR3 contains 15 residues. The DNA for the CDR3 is TGTGCCAGCTCTTGGGGGTCCTTCTCTGGAAACACCATATATTTT. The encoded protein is CASSWGSFSGNTIYF.

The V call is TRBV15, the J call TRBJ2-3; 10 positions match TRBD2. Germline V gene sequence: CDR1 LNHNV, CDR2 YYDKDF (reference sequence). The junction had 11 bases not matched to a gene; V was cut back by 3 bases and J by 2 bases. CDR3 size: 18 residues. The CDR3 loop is CATSSPTGLAVNTDTQYF. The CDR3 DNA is TGTGCCACCAGCAGCCCAACCGGACTAGCGGTTAACACAGATACGCAGTATTTT.

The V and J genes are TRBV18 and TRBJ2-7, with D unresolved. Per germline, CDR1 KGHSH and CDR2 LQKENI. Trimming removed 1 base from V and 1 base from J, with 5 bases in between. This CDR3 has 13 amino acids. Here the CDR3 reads CASSPQGSYEQYF. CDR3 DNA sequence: TGTGCCAGCTCACCACAGGGTTCCTACGAGCAGTACTTC.

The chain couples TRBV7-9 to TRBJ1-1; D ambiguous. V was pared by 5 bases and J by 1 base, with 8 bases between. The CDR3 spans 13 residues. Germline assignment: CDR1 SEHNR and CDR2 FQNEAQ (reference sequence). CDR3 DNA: TGTGCCAGCAGCCTACGGTCGAACACTGAAGCTTTCTTT. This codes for CASSLRSNTEAFF.

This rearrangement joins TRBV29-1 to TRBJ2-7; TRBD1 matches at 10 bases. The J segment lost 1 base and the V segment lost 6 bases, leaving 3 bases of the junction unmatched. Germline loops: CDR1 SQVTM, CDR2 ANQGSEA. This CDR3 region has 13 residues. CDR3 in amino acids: CSVRDRGSYEQYF. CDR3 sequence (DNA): TGCAGCGTGCGGGACAGGGGTTCCTACGAGCAGTACTTC.

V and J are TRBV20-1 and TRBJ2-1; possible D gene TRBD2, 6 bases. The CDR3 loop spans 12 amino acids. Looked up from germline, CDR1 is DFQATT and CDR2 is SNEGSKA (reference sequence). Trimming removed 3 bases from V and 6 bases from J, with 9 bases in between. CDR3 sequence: CSASPGLNEQFF. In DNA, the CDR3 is TGCAGTGCTAGTCCGGGACTCAATGAGCAGTTCTTC.

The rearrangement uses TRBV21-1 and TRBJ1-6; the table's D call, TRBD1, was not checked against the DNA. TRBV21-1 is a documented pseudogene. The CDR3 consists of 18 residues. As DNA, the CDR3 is TGTGCCAGCAGCAAAGAGTGGGACAGGTCCTCCTATAATTCACCCCTCCACTTT. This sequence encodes CASSKEWDRSSYNSPLHF.

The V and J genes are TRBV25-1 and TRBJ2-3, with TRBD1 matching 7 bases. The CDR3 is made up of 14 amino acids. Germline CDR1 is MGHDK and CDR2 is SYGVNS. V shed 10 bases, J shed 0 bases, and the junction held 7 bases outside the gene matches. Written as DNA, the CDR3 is TGTGCCACCCGACAGGGTCGCAGCACAGATACGCAGTATTTT. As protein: CATRQGRSTDTQYF. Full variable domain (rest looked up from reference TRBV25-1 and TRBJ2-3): EADIYQTPRYLVIGTGKKITLECSQTMGHDKMYWYQQDPGMELHLIHYSYGVNSTEKGDLSSESTVSRIRTEHFPLTLESARPSHTSQYLCATRQGRSTDTQYFGPGTRLTVL.

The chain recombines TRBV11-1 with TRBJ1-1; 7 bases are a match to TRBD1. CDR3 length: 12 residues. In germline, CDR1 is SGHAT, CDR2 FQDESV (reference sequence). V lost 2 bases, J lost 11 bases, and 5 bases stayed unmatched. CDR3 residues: CASSLRGQKAFF. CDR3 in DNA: TGTGCCAGCAGCTTAAGGGGGCAGAAGGCTTTCTTT.

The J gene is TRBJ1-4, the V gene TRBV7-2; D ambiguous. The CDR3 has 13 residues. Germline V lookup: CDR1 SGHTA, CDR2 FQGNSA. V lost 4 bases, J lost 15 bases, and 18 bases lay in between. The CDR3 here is CASSSGTQRNLFF. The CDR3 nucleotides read TGTGCCAGCAGCTCGGGCACTCAGAGGAATTTGTTTTTT.

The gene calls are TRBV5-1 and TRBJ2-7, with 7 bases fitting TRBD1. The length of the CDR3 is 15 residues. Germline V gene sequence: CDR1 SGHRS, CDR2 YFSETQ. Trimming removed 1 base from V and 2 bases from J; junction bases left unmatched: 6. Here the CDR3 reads CASSLRQGTPYEQYF. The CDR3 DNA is TGCGCCAGCAGCTTGAGACAGGGCACTCCCTACGAGCAGTACTTC. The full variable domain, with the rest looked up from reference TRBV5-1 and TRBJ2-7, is KAGVTQTPRYLIKTRGQQVTLSCSPISGHRSVSWYQQTPGQGLQFLFEYFSETQRNKGNFPGRFSGRQFSNSRSEMNVSTLELGDSALYLCASSLRQGTPYEQYFGPGTRLTVT.

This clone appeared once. CDR3 coding DNA: TGCGCCAGCTCTAGGCTAACGCACTATGGCTACACCTTC. Encoded protein: CASSRLTHYGYTF. The chain uses TRBV10-2 and TRBJ1-2; D unresolved. Trimming left V 8 bases short and J 3 bases short, with 13 bases between. The length of the CDR3 is 13 residues. In germline, CDR1 is WSHSY, CDR2 SAAADI.

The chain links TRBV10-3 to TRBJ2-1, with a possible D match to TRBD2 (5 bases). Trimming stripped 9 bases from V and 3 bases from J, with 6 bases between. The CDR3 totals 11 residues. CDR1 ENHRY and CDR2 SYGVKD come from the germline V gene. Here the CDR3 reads CAIGGYNEQFF. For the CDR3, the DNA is TGTGCCATAGGAGGCTACAATGAGCAGTTCTTC.

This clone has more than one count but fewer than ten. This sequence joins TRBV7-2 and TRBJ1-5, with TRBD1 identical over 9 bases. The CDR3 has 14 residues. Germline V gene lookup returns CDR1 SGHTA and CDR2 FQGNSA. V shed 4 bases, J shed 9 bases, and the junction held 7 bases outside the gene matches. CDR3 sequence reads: CASSYTGTGWPQHF. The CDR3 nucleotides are TGTGCCAGCAGCTATACCGGGACAGGGTGGCCCCAGCATTTT. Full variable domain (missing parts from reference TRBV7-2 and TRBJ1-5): GAGVSQSPSNKVTEKGKDVELRCDPISGHTALYWYRQSLGQGLEFLIYFQGNSAPDKSGLPSDRFSAERTGGSVSTLTIQRTQQEDSAVYLCASSYTGTGWPQHFGDGTRLSIL.

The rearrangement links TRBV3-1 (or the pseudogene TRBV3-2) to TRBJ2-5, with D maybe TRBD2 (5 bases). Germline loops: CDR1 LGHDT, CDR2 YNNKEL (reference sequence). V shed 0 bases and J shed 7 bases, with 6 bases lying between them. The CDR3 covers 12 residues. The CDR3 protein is CASSQEGGTQYF. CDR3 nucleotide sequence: TGTGCCAGCAGCCAAGAAGGAGGGACCCAGTACTTC.

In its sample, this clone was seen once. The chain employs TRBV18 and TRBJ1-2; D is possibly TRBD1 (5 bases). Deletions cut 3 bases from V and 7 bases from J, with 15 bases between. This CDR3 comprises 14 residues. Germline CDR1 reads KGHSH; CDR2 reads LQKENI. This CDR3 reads CASSPGTGTVGYTF. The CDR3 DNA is TGTGCCAGCTCACCGGGAACAGGAACAGTTGGCTACACCTTC.

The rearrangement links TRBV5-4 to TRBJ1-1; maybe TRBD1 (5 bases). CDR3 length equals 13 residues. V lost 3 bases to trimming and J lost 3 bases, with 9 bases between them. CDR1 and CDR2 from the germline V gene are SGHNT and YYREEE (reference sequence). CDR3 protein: CASSSGAYTEAFF. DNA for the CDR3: TGTGCCAGCAGCTCTGGGGCTTACACTGAAGCTTTCTTT.

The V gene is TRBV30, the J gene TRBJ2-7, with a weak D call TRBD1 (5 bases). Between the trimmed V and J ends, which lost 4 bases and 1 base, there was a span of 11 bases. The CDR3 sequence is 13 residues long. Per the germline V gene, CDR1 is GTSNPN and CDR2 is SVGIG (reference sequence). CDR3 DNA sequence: TGTGCCTGGACTGGTGACAGTTCCTACGAGCAGTACTTC. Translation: CAWTGDSSYEQYF.